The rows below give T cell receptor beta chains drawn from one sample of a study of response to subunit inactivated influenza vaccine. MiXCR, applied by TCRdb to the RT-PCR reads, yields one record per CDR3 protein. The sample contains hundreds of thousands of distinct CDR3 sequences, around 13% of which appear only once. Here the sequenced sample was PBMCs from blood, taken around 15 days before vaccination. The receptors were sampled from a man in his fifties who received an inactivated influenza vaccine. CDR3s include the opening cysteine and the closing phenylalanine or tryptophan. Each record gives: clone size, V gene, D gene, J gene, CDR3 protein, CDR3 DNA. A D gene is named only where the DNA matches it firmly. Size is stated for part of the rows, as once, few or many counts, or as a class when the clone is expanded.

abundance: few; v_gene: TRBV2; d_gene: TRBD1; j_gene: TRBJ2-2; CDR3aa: CASGTGWSGELFF; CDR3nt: TGTGCCAGCGGGACAGGGTGGTCCGGGGAGCTGTTTTTT
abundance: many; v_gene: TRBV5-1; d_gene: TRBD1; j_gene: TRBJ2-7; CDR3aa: CASSIWDRNYEQYF; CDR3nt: TGCGCCAGCAGTATATGGGACAGGAACTACGAGCAGTACTTC
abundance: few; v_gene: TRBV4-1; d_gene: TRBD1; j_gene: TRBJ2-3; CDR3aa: CASSQERTGGAYTQYF; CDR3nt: TGCGCCAGCAGCCAAGAACGGACAGGGGGCGCATATACGCAGTATTTT
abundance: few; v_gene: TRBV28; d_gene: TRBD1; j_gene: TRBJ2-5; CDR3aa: CASSPRDREETQYF; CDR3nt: TGTGCCAGCAGTCCCCGGGACAGGGAAGAGACCCAGTACTTC
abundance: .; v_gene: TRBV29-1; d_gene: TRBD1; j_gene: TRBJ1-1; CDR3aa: CSVLGQNLNTEAFF; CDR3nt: TGCAGCGTCCTGGGACAGAACTTGAACACTGAAGCTTTCTTT
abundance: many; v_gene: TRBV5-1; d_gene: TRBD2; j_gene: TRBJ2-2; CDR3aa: CASSLAPSGTGELFF; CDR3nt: TGCGCCAGCAGCTTGGCCCCTAGCGGCACCGGGGAGCTGTTTTTT
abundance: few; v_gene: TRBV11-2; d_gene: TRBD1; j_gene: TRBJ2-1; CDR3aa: CASSQIWTGGVGYNEQFF; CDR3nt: TGTGCCAGCAGCCAGATCTGGACAGGGGGCGTCGGCTACAATGAGCAGTTCTTC
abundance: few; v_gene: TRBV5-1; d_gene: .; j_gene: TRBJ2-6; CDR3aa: CASSPTGSGANVLTF; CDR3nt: TGCGCCAGCAGCCCAACAGGCTCAGGGGCCAACGTCCTGACTTTC
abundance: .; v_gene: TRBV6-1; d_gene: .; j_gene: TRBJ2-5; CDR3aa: CASATGRGLGAETQYF; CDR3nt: TGTGCCAGCGCCACTGGACGGGGGCTGGGGGCAGAGACCCAGTACTTC
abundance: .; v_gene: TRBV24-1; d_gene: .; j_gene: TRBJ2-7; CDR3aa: CATSEERDRPIYYEQYF; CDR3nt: TGTGCCACCAGTGAAGAAAGGGACCGCCCCATATACTACGAGCAGTACTTC
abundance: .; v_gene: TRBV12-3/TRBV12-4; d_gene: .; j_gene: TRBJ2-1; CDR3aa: CASSPLLSQRQFF; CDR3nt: TGTGCCAGCAGTCCCTTGTTGTCCCAGCGGCAGTTCTTC
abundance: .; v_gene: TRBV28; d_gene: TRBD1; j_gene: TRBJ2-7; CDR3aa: CASRTTGVGEQYF; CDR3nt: TGTGCCAGCAGAACGACAGGGGTTGGCGAGCAGTACTTC
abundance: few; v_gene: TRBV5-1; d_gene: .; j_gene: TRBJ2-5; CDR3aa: CASSLSQGPQETQYF; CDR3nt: TGCGCCAGCAGTTTATCCCAGGGTCCCCAAGAGACCCAGTACTTC
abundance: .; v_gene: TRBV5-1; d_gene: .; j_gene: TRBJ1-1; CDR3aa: CASSFGTDLISEAFF; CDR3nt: TGCGCCAGCAGCTTTGGCACGGATTTAATCAGTGAAGCTTTCTTT
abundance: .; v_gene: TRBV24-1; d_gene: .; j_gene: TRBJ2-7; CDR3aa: CATSDSSTSHPGEQYF; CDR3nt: TGTGCCACCAGTGACAGCTCGACCAGCCACCCGGGTGAGCAGTACTTC
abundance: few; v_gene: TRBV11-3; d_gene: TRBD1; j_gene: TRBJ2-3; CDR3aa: CASSQGQGLRTDTQYF; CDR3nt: TGTGCCAGCAGCCAAGGACAGGGGCTACGGACAGATACGCAGTATTTT
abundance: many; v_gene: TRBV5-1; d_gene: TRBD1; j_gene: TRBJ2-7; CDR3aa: CASTDTGVGPPYEQYF; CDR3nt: TGCGCCAGCACAGATACAGGGGTCGGACCCCCTTACGAGCAGTACTTC
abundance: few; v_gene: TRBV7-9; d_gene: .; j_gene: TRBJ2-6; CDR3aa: CASSSSGSGANVLTF; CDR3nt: TGTGCCAGCAGCTCCTCTGGCTCTGGGGCCAACGTCCTGACTTTC
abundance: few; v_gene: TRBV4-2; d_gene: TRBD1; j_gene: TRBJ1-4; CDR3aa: CASSQPGGANEKLFF; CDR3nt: TGTGCCAGCAGCCAACCAGGGGGCGCCAATGAAAAACTGTTTTTT
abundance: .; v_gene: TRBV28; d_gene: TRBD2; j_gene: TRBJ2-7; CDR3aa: CASRPGLAGFEQYF; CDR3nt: TGTGCCAGCAGACCCGGACTAGCGGGATTCGAGCAGTACTTC
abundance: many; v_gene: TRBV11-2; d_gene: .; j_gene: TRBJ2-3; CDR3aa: CASSEGFGTDTQYF; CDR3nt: TGTGCCAGCAGCGAAGGATTCGGCACAGATACGCAGTATTTT
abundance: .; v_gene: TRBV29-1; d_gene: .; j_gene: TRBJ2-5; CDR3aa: CSVDVGGFLETQYF; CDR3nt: TGCAGCGTTGACGTGGGGGGATTCTTGGAGACCCAGTACTTC
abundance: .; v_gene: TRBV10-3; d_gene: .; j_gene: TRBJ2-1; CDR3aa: CAIRIGTSNEQFF; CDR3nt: TGTGCCATCAGGATAGGGACGTCGAATGAGCAGTTCTTC
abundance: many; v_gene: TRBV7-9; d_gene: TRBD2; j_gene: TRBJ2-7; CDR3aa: CASSSERDLTSYEQYF; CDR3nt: TGTGCCAGCAGCTCGGAGCGGGACTTGACCTCCTACGAGCAGTACTTC
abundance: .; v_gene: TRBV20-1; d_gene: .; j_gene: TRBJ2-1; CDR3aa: CSARRGSSYNEQFF; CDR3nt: TGCAGTGCTCGCAGAGGTAGCTCCTACAATGAGCAGTTCTTC
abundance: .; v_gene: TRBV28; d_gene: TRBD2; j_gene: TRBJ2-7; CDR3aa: CASSLLSGRSSYEQYF; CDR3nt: TGTGCCAGCAGTTTACTTAGCGGGCGAAGCTCCTACGAGCAGTACTTC
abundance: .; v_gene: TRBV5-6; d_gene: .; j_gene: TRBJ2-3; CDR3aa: CASSLAIKSTDTQYF; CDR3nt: TGTGCCAGCAGCTTGGCCATAAAATCCACAGATACGCAGTATTTT
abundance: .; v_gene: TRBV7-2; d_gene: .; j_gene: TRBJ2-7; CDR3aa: CASSWDGGSGDEQYF; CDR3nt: TGTGCCAGCAGCTGGGACGGGGGCTCTGGGGACGAGCAGTACTTC
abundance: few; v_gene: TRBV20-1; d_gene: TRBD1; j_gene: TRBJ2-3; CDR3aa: CSARGAGTGVRNTQYF; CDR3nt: TGCAGTGCTAGAGGCGCCGGGACAGGGGTTAGGAATACGCAGTATTTT
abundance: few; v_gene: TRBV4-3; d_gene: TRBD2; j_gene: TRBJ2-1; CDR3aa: CASSLGLAGLNEQFF; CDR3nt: TGCGCCAGCAGCCTGGGGCTAGCGGGGTTGAATGAGCAGTTCTTC
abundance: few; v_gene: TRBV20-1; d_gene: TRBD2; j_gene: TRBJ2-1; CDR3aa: CSAKSSSGPFKSSYNEQFF; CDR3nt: TGCAGTGCCAAGTCGTCTAGCGGTCCGTTCAAGAGCTCCTACAATGAGCAGTTCTTC
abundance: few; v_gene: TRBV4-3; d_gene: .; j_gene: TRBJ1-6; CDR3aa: CASSQQRAGANSPLHF; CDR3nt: TGCGCCAGCAGCCAGCAAAGGGCAGGGGCCAATTCACCCCTCCACTTT
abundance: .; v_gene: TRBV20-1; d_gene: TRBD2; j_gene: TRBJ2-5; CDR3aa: CSANPAGGGGPGETQYF; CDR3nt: TGCAGTGCGAACCCGGCAGGTGGCGGGGGGCCAGGGGAGACCCAGTACTTC
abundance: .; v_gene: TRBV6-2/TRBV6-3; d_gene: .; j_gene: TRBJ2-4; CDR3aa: CASSPSRQAYIQYF; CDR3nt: TGTGCCAGCAGCCCCTCCCGACAGGCTTACATTCAGTACTTC
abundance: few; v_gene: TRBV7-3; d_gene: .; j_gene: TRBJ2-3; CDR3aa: CASSLRGPPRTDTQYF; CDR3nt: TGTGCCAGCAGCTTAAGAGGACCCCCTCGCACAGATACGCAGTATTTT
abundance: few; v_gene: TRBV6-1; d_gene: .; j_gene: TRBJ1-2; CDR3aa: CASSELGAGYTF; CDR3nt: TGTGCCAGCAGTGAACTGGGGGCTGGCTACACCTTC
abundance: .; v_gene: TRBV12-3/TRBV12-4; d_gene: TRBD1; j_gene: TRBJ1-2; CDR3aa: CASWKTGDPLDGYTF; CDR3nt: TGTGCCAGCTGGAAAACAGGGGACCCCCTGGATGGCTACACCTTC
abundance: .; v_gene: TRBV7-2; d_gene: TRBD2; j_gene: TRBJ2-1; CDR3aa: CASSEYGGVLYYNEQFF; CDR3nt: TGTGCCAGCAGCGAATACGGGGGGGTTCTGTACTACAATGAGCAGTTCTTC
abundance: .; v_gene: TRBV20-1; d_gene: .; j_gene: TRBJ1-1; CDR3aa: CSARAGANTEAFF; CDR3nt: TGCAGTGCTCGGGCCGGGGCGAACACTGAAGCTTTCTTT
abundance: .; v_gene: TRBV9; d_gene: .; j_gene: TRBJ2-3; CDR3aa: CASSVDHSELGDTQYF; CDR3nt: TGTGCCAGCAGCGTGGATCATAGCGAGTTAGGAGATACGCAGTATTTT
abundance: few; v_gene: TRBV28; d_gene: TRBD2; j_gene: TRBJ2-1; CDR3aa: CASSPGTINEQFF; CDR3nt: TGTGCCAGCAGTCCGGGGACTATCAATGAGCAGTTCTTC
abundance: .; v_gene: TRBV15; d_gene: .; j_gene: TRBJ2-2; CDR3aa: CATSRDTLANTGELFF; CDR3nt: TGTGCCACCAGCAGAGATACGCTCGCGAACACCGGGGAGCTGTTTTTT
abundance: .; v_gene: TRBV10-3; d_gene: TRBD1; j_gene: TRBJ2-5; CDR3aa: CATLGQGKETQYF; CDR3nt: TGTGCCACTCTCGGACAGGGGAAAGAGACCCAGTACTTC
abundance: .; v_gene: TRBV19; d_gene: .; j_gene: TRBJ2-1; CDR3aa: CASSASEPYNEQFF; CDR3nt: TGTGCCAGTAGTGCGAGCGAGCCCTACAATGAGCAGTTCTTC
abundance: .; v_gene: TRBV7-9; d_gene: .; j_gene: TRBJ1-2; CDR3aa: CASSLGDTTGYTF; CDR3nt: TGTGCCAGCAGCTTAGGTGACACGACTGGCTACACCTTC
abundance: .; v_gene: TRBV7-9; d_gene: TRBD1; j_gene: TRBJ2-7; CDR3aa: CASSSQGTLSYEQYF; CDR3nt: TGTGCCAGCAGCTCACAGGGGACCTTATCCTACGAGCAGTACTTC
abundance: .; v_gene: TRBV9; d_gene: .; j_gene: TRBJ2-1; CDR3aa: CASSETFNEQFF; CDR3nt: TGTGCCAGCAGCGAAACTTTCAACGAGCAGTTCTTC
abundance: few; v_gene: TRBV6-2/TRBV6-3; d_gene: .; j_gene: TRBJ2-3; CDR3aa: CATSRTQNRDTQYF; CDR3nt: TGTGCCACTTCAAGGACTCAGAATCGCGATACGCAGTATTTT
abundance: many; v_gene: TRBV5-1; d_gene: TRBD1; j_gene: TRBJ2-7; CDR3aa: CASSSNRGFYEQYF; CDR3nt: TGCGCCAGCAGCTCCAACAGGGGGTTCTACGAGCAGTACTTC
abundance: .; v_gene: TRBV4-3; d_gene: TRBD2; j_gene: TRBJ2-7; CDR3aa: CASSQASGRSYEQYF; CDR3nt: TGCGCCAGCAGCCAAGCGTCCGGGAGGAGCTACGAGCAGTACTTC
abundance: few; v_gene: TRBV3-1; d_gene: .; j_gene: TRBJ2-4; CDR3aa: CASSPPDYIAKNIQYF; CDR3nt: TGTGCCAGCAGCCCCCCGGACTATATAGCCAAAAACATTCAGTACTTC